The 5 T cell receptor beta chains listed next were all sequenced from one sample in a study of T cell repertoires in cytomegalovirus infection. TCRdb itself ran the reads through MiXCR, one entry per CDR3 protein. The repertoire holds tens of thousands of distinct CDR3 sequences, with approximately 43% as singletons. These receptors lack a known antigen. The sample was CD8+ T cells from cultured PBMCs, taken from culture after CMV antigen stimulation. The receptors shown here come from a human donor in good health (CMV status not recorded). Some clones in this sample may be carry-over from other donors' samples.

The chain carries TRBV7-3 and TRBJ2-3; 16 bases fit TRBD2. CDR3 size: 18 residues. CDR1 SGHTA and CDR2 FQGTGA come from the germline V gene. V shed 5 bases, J shed 5 bases, and the junction held 10 bases outside the gene matches. The CDR3 DNA is TGTGCCAGCAGCCTCCCCGGGACTAGCGGGAGGGGCGAAGATACGCAGTATTTT. This translates into CASSLPGTSGRGEDTQYF. The full variable domain, in which reference TRBV7-3 and TRBJ2-3 provide the parts outside the CDR3, is GAGVSQTPSNKVTEKGKYVELRCDPISGHTALYWYRQSLGQGPEFLIYFQGTGAADDSGLPNDRFFAVRPEGSVSTLKIQRTERGDSAVYLCASSLPGTSGRGEDTQYFGPGTRLTVL.

This clonotype has only a few counts. The chain joins TRBV4-1 to TRBJ1-3; no definite D call. The CDR3 has 15 residues. The V end lost 0 bases, the J end lost 4 bases, and 10 bases lay between the germline ends. Germline lookup yields CDR1 MGHRA and CDR2 YSYEKL. In DNA, the CDR3 is TGCGCCAGCAGCCAAGACAGGCTGCAAGGAAACACCATATATTTT. Translated: CASSQDRLQGNTIYF.

This sequence joins TRBV5-8 and TRBJ2-1, with D possibly being TRBD1 (5 bases). CDR3 size: 14 residues. Germline values: CDR1 SGHTS, CDR2 YDEGEE. Deletions cut 1 base from V and 4 bases from J, with 9 bases between. CDR3 nucleotide sequence: TGTGCCAGCAGCTTGTGGGCAGGGTACAATGAGCAGTTCTTC. Encoded protein: CASSLWAGYNEQFF.

In its sample, this clonotype was seen a few times. This chain joins TRBV7-8 and TRBJ1-5, with D uncertain. Trimming took 2 bases from V and 7 from J, leaving 15 bases between them. CDR1 is SGHVS and CDR2 is FQNEAQ in the germline V gene. The CDR3 consists of 15 residues. The CDR3 DNA sequence: TGTGCCAGCAGCTTACAAGACGGGGTCCAGCAGCCCCAGCATTTT. As protein: CASSLQDGVQQPQHF.

This clonotype showed up just a few times. The chain links TRBV6-2 or TRBV6-3 to TRBJ1-5, with a tentative D call TRBD1 (5 bases). This CDR3 has 16 amino acids. Germline-derived CDR1 and CDR2 are MNHEY and SVGEGT. V dropped 7 bases and J dropped 2 bases, with 18 bases sitting between them. The CDR3 spells CASKGPSARGNQPQHF. DNA of the CDR3: TGTGCCAGCAAGGGTCCCTCAGCCAGGGGCAATCAGCCCCAGCATTTT.